This TCR beta chain was recorded in a study of radiation and T cells in renal cell carcinoma. Study-wide background: Nephrectomy followed 15 Gy stereotactic body radiation by 4 weeks.

TCRdb keeps only in-frame clones here, not all; method: immunoSEQ multiplex PCR. Of 70,000 to 100,000 clones listed, over 75% are singletons. Findings of the study overall: In blood, top tumor clones expanded by 2 weeks, shrinking by 4. Pretreatment tumor biopsies were lacking, so baseline clonotypes are unknown.

With respect to this clone: What it binds is not known.

Time point of the sample: baseline pretreatment blood. Treatment noted: 15 Gy SBRT to primary tumor, nephrectomy 4 weeks later. The tumor was a clear cell renal cell carcinoma. Germline CDR1 LNHDA, CDR2 SQIVND (reference sequence). The CDR3 spans 14 residues. Trimming left V 3 bases short and J 0 bases short, with 6 bases between. The rearrangement links TRBV19 to TRBJ1-5; D unresolved. The sample in question was blood, obtained from a patient whose treatment included radiotherapy and nephrectomy. This receptor was identified in a man aged 60 to 69 with renal cell carcinoma. The CDR3 reads CASSMVYSNQPQHF. CDR3 nucleotides: TGTGCCAGTAGTATGGTCTATAGCAATCAGCCCCAGCATTTT.